What follows are 23 T cell receptor beta chains derived from one specimen sequenced in a study of cytomegalovirus exposure and HLA in healthy donors. TCRdb keeps only in-frame clones here, not all; method: immunoSEQ multiplex PCR. The sample has some 170,000 clones; roughly nine tenths are singletons. The sample consisted of PBMCs. These receptors all come from a man between 18 and 35 years old in good health and CMV-seropositive.

The V gene is TRBV6-5, the J gene TRBJ1-2; 7 nucleotides align to TRBD1. Germline V gene data show CDR1 as MNHEY and CDR2 as SVGAGI. The V gene end was trimmed by 6 bases and the J gene end by 3 bases; junction bases not matched to a gene: 1. The CDR3 length is 12 residues. The CDR3 is CASSTGDYGYTF. The CDR3 region has the DNA TGTGCCAGCAGCACAGGGGACTATGGCTACACCTTC.

The J gene is TRBJ1-6, the V gene TRBV4-1; TRBD1 agrees at 10 bases. Germline loops: CDR1 MGHRA, CDR2 YSYEKL. The CDR3 is made up of 13 amino acids. V dropped 4 bases and J dropped 10; count of bases not matched to a gene: 1. This CDR3 reads CASSRDRGSPLHF. In nucleotides, the CDR3 is TGCGCCAGCAGCCGGGACAGGGGCTCACCCCTCCACTTT.

There are a few counts of this clone. The rearrangement joins TRBV4-2 to TRBJ1-1; D remains unclear. The CDR3 is 14 residues long. The V gene lost 0 bases and the J gene lost 2 bases, with 7 bases spanning the gap. The V gene's germline CDR1 is LGHNA and CDR2 YNFKEQ. The CDR3 region is CASSQERGNTEAFF. DNA for the CDR3: TGTGCCAGCAGCCAAGAACGCGGAAACACTGAAGCTTTCTTT.

The J gene is TRBJ2-5, the V gene TRBV6-4; TRBD1 is a possible D gene (5 bases). This CDR3 spans 13 amino acids. Germline-derived CDR1 and CDR2 are MRHNA and SNTAGT. V was trimmed by 4 bases and J by 3 bases, leaving 9 bases between them. CDR3 amino acids: CASSVTREETQYF. The CDR3 region has the DNA TGTGCCAGCAGTGTCACCAGGGAAGAGACCCAGTACTTC.

The chain is built from TRBV4-3 and TRBJ2-7; D is possibly TRBD1 (6 bases). There are 13 residues in the CDR3. Germline V CDR1 and CDR2: LGHNA, YSLEER. V was pared by 0 bases and J by 6 bases, with 9 bases between. The CDR3 nucleotides read TGCGCCAGCAGCCAAGACAGGGGTTTCGAGCAGTACTTC. Its protein is CASSQDRGFEQYF.

The chain links TRBV28 to TRBJ2-1; 15 bases match TRBD2. This CDR3 is built from 18 residues. CDR1 and CDR2 from the germline V gene are MDHEN and SYDVKM. V gave up 6 bases and J gave up 0 bases; unmatched junction bases: 6. The CDR3 DNA is TGTGCCAGCAGCCCAGGACTAGCGGGAGGGAGCTCCTACAATGAGCAGTTCTTC. Its translation is CASSPGLAGGSSYNEQFF. Full variable domain (missing parts from reference TRBV28 and TRBJ2-1): DVKVTQSSRYLVKRTGEKVFLECVQDMDHENMFWYRQDPGLGLRLIYFSYDVKMKEKGDIPEGYSVSREKKERFSLILESASTNQTSMYLCASSPGLAGGSSYNEQFFGPGTRLTVL.

The genes are TRBV4-3 and TRBJ2-1; D gene ambiguous. CDR3 length equals 15 residues. V shed 0 bases and J shed 2 bases, with 8 bases lying between them. Germline CDR1 is LGHNA and CDR2 is YSLEER. In DNA form, the CDR3 reads TGCGCCAGCAGCCAAGATGCGGCGACCTACAATGAGCAGTTCTTC. This gives the protein CASSQDAATYNEQFF.

V is TRBV10-3 and J is TRBJ2-1, with D perhaps matching TRBD1 (6 bases). CDR3 size: 11 residues. Trimming removed 0 bases at V and 14 bases at J, with 8 bases between. Germline CDR1 ENHRY, CDR2 SYGVKD. CDR3 sequence (DNA): TGTGCCATCAGTGAGTCGGCAGGGGAGTTCTTC. This encodes CAISESAGEFF.

V and J are TRBV7-3 and TRBJ2-1; TRBD2 matches 9 bases. J was trimmed by 7 bases and V by 1 base; bases with no gene match: 5. Germline V gives CDR1 SGHTA, CDR2 FQGTGA. The CDR3 extends over 15 amino acids. CDR3 in amino acids: CASSLKLAGKNEQFF. In DNA, the CDR3 is TGTGCCAGCAGCTTAAAGCTAGCGGGAAAGAATGAGCAGTTCTTC. Together with reference TRBV7-3 and TRBJ2-1, the CDR3 gives the full variable domain: GAGVSQTPSNKVTEKGKYVELRCDPISGHTALYWYRQSLGQGPEFLIYFQGTGAADDSGLPNDRFFAVRPEGSVSTLKIQRTERGDSAVYLCASSLKLAGKNEQFFGPGTRLTVL.

In its sample, this clone was seen a few times. This chain uses TRBV18 with TRBJ1-3; D uncertain. The CDR3 extends over 15 amino acids. Germline CDR1 is KGHSH and CDR2 is LQKENI. V was pared by 3 bases and J by 4 bases, with 13 bases between. The CDR3, as DNA: TGTGCCAGCTCACCGGCGGCGAATTTGGGAAACACCATATATTTT. Its translation: CASSPAANLGNTIYF.

This clone was counted between two and nine times. This chain joins TRBV27 and TRBJ2-7; 8 positions agree with TRBD1. Germline CDR1 MNHEY, CDR2 SMNVEV (reference sequence). The V segment lost 6 bases and the J segment 3 bases; nucleotides outside the gene matches: 7. The CDR3 covers 14 residues. The CDR3 here is CASSPGDRNYEQYF. In DNA, the CDR3 is TGTGCCAGCAGCCCAGGGGACAGGAACTACGAGCAGTACTTC.

The chain uses TRBV18 and TRBJ1-5, with 7 bases identical to TRBD1. The CDR3 contains 15 residues. The V gene end was trimmed by 4 bases and the J gene end by 0 bases; junction bases not matched to a gene: 3. Looked up from germline, CDR1 is KGHSH and CDR2 is LQKENI. CDR3 amino acids: CASSRTGDSNQPQHF. CDR3 nucleotides: TGTGCCAGCTCACGAACAGGGGATAGCAATCAGCCCCAGCATTTT.

The chain carries TRBV6-4 and TRBJ1-2; D ambiguous. The V end was cut by 11 bases, the J end by 7 bases, with 26 bases between. CDR1 and CDR2 from the germline V gene are MRHNA and SNTAGT. This CDR3 comprises 15 residues. The CDR3 loop reads CAETFSEKQLSGYTF. Written as DNA, the CDR3 is TGTGCCGAGACCTTTTCTGAAAAACAGCTGTCTGGCTACACCTTC.

The gene calls are TRBV13 and TRBJ2-3; maybe TRBD2 (5 bases). The germline gives CDR1 PRHDT, CDR2 FYEKMQ (reference sequence). The CDR3 sequence is 16 residues long. V was cut by 1 base and J by 4 bases, with 15 bases left in between. CDR3 sequence (DNA): TGTGCCAGCAGCTTAGAAGGAGAGGACTTCTCAGATACGCAGTATTTT. Its protein product is CASSLEGEDFSDTQYF.

The rearrangement uses TRBV2 and TRBJ2-3; 12 nucleotides line up with TRBD2. The CDR3 spans 14 residues. Germline V gives CDR1 SNHLY, CDR2 FYNNEI. Trimming took 7 bases from V and 6 from J; bases not matched to a gene: 5. The CDR3 DNA sequence: TGTGCCAGCATGACTAGCGGGGGCCAGGATACGCAGTATTTT. Its translation is CASMTSGGQDTQYF.

The V call is TRBV6-5, the J call TRBJ1-2, with D unresolved. V was pared by 2 bases and J by 6 bases, with 19 bases between. The CDR3 runs to 16 residues. Germline assignment: CDR1 MNHEY and CDR2 SVGAGI. The CDR3 reads CASSYLWSSGVDGYTF. CDR3 DNA sequence: TGTGCCAGCAGTTACCTCTGGTCGTCAGGTGTGGATGGCTACACCTTC.

For the CDR3, the DNA is TGTGCCAGCAGCTTAACAGACAGGGGAAAACTGTTTTTT. Its protein is CASSLTDRGKLFF. This rearrangement joins TRBV7-9 to TRBJ1-4; 8 bases are a match to TRBD1. CDR1 is SEHNR, CDR2 FQNEAQ, per germline (reference sequence). This CDR3 region has 13 residues. The trim removed 2 bases at V and 10 bases at J, leaving 3 bases unmatched.

V gene TRBV4-3 combines with J gene TRBJ2-1; 8 nucleotides match TRBD2. Trimming cost V 4 bases and J 6 bases; bases outside gene matches: 11. In germline, CDR1 is LGHNA, CDR2 YSLEER. The CDR3 consists of 16 residues. The CDR3 bases are TGCGCCAGCAGCCCTGGCCCAGACGGGGGGGCCAATGAGCAGTTCTTC. It codes for CASSPGPDGGANEQFF.

With regard to this clone: The identical CDR3 is also encoded by other nucleotide sequences in the sample. This sequence joins TRBV30 and TRBJ1-2; no clear D. Germline-derived CDR1 and CDR2 are GTSNPN and SVGIG (reference sequence). V was clipped by 2 bases and J by 7 bases, with 8 bases between them. The CDR3 sequence is 11 residues long. This chain's CDR3 is CAWSSGGGYTF. The CDR3 bases are TGTGCCTGGAGTTCAGGAGGTGGCTACACCTTC. The full variable domain, with the rest looked up from reference TRBV30 and TRBJ1-2, is SQTIHQWPATLVQPVGSPLSLECTVEGTSNPNLYWYRQAAGRGLQLLFYSVGIGQISSEVPQNLSASRPQDRQFILSSKKLLLSDSGFYLCAWSSGGGYTFGSGTRLTVV.

The chain joins TRBV6-5 to TRBJ1-2; 7 nucleotides line up with TRBD1. The trim removed 6 bases at V and 3 bases at J, leaving 7 bases unmatched. The CDR3 consists of 14 residues. The germline V gene has CDR1 MNHEY and CDR2 SVGAGI. CDR3 region: CASRLRRGDYGYTF. The CDR3 coding sequence is TGTGCCAGCAGGTTACGCAGGGGGGACTATGGCTACACCTTC.

The chain carries TRBV19 and TRBJ1-1; TRBD1 matches at 9 bases. After removal of 0 bases from V and 0 bases from J, the junction contained 11 bases not matched to a gene. The CDR3 is made up of 19 amino acids. Germline V gene sequence: CDR1 LNHDA, CDR2 SQIVND (reference sequence). CDR3 loop: CASSIDLAWTGEMNTEAFF. In DNA, the CDR3 is TGTGCCAGTAGTATAGATCTGGCTTGGACAGGGGAAATGAACACTGAAGCTTTCTTT.

J is TRBJ2-2 and V is TRBV7-2; D is ambiguous. Trimming took 5 bases from V and 5 from J, leaving 18 bases between them. Germline V CDR1 and CDR2: SGHTA, FQGNSA. This CDR3 has 16 amino acids. Written as DNA, the CDR3 is TGTGCCAGCAGCCTAGGAAACCGGGTCCGAACCGGGGAGCTGTTTTTT. Its protein is CASSLGNRVRTGELFF.

The chain joins TRBV9 to TRBJ2-7; 9 bases agree with TRBD1. The CDR3 runs 17 residues. Trimming took 3 bases from V and 6 from J; bases not matched to a gene: 16. Germline CDR1 and CDR2: SGDLS and YYNGEE. In nucleotides, the CDR3 is TGTGCCAGCAGCGCCGATACGGGACAGGGCATCGTGGTCGAGCAGTACTTC. It specifies CASSADTGQGIVVEQYF.